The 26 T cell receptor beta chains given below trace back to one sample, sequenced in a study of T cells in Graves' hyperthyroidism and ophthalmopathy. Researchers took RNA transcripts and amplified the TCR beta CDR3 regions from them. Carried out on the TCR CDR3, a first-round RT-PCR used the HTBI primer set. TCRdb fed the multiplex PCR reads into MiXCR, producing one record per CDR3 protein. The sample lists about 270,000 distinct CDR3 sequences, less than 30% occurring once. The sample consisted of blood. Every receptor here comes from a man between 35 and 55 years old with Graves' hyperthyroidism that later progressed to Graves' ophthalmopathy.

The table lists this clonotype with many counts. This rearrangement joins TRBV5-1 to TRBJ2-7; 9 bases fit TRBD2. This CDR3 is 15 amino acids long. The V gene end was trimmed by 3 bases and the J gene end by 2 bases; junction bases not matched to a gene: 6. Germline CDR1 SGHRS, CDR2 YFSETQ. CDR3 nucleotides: TGCGCCAGCAGCTCTGCTAGCGGGATCCCCTACGAGCAGTACTTC. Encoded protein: CASSSASGIPYEQYF. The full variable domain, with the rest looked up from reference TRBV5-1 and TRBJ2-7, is KAGVTQTPRYLIKTRGQQVTLSCSPISGHRSVSWYQQTPGQGLQFLFEYFSETQRNKGNFPGRFSGRQFSNSRSEMNVSTLELGDSALYLCASSSASGIPYEQYFGPGTRLTVT.

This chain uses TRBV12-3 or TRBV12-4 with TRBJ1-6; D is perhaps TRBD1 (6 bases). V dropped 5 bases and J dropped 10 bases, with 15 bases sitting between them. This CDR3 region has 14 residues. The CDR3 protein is CASSPGTSVSPLHF. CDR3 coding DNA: TGTGCCAGCAGTCCCGGGACATCTGTCTCACCCCTCCACTTT.

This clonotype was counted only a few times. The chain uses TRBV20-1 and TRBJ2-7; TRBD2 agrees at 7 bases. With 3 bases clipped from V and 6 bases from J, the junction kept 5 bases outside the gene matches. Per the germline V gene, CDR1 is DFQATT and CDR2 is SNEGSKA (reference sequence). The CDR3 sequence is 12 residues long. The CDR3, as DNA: TGCAGTGCTAGGGGGGGGGGTAGCGAGCAGTACTTC. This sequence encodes CSARGGGSEQYF.

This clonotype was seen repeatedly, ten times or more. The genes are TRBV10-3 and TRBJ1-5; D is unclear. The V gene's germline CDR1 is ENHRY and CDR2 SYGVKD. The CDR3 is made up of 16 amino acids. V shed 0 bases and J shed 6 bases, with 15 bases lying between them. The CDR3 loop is CAISESDRFVRQPQHF. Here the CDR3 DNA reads TGTGCCATCAGTGAGTCAGACCGATTCGTTCGTCAGCCCCAGCATTTT.

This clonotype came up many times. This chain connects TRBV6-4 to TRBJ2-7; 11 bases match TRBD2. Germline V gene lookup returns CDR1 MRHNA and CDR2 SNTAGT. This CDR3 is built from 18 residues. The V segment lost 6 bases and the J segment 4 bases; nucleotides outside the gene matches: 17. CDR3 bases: TGTGCCAGCAGCCATCCAGGACTAGCGGGCCCGGGGGGGTACGAGCAGTACTTC. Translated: CASSHPGLAGPGGYEQYF.

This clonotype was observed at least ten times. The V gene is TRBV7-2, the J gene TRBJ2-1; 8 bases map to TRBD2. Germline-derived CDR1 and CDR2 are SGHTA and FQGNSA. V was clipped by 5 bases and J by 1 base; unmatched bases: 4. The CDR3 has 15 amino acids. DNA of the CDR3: TGTGCCAGCAGCCCTTTAGCGGGATCCTACAATGAGCAGTTCTTC. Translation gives CASSPLAGSYNEQFF.

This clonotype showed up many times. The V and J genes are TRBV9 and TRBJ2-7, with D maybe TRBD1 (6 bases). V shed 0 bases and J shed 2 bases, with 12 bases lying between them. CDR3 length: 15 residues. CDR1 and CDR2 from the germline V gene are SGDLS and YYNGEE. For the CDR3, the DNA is TGTGCCAGCAGCGTAGGGGACAACGCCCCCTACGAGCAGTACTTC. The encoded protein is CASSVGDNAPYEQYF.

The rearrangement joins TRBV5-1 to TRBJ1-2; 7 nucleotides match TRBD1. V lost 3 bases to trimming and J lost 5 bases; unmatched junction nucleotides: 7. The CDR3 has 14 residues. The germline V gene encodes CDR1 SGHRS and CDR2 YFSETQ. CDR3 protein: CASSSRQGKYGYTF. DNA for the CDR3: TGCGCCAGCAGCTCAAGACAGGGAAAGTATGGCTACACCTTC. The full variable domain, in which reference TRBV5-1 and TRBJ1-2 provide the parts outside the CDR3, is KAGVTQTPRYLIKTRGQQVTLSCSPISGHRSVSWYQQTPGQGLQFLFEYFSETQRNKGNFPGRFSGRQFSNSRSEMNVSTLELGDSALYLCASSSRQGKYGYTFGSGTRLTVV.

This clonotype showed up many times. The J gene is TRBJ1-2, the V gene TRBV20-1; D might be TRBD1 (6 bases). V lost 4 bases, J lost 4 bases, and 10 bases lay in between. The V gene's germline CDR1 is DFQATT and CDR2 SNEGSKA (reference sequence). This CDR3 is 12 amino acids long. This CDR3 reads CSANRDIYGYTF. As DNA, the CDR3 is TGCAGTGCTAACAGGGACATCTATGGCTACACCTTC.

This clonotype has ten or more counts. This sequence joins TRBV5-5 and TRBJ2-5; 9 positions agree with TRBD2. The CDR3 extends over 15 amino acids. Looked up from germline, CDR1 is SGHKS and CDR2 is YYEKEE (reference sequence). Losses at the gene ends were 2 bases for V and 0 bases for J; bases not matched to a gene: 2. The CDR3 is CASSFLAGHQETQYF. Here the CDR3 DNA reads TGTGCCAGCAGCTTCCTAGCGGGGCACCAAGAGACCCAGTACTTC.

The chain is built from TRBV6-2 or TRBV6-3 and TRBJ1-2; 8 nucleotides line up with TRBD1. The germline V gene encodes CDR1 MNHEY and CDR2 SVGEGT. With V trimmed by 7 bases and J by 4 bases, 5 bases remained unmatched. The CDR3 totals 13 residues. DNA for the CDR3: TGTGCCAGCACTGGACAGGGAAGCTATGGCTACACCTTC. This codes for CASTGQGSYGYTF.

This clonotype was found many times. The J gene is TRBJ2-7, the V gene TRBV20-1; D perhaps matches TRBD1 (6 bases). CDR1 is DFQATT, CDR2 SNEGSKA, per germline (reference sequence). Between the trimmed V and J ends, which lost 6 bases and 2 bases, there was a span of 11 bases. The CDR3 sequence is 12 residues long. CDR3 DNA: TGCAGTGCAAGGGACACTGCCTACGAGCAGTACTTC. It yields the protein CSARDTAYEQYF.

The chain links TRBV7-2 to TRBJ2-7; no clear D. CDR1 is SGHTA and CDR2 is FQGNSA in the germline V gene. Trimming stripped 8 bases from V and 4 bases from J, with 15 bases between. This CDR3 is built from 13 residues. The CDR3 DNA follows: TGTGCCAGCGGCTCACCCCCCGTTTACGAGCAGTACTTC. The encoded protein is CASGSPPVYEQYF.

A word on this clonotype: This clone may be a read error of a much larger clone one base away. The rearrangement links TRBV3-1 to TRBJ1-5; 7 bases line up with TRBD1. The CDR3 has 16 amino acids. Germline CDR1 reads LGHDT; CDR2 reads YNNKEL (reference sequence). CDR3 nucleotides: TGTGCCAGCTGCCAGACAGGGTTGGGGGACAATCAGCCCCAGCATTTT. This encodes CASCQTGLGDNQPQHF. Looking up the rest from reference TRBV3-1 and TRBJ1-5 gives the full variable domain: DTAVSQTPKYLVTQMGNDKSIKCEQNLGHDTMYWYKQDSKKFLKIMFSYNNKELIINETVPNRFSPKSPDKAHLNLHINSLELGDSAVYFCASCQTGLGDNQPQHFGDGTRLSIL.

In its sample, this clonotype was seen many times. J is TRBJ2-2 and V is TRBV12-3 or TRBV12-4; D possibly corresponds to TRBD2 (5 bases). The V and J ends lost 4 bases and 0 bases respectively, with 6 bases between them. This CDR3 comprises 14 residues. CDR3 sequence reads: CASSSSPNTGELFF. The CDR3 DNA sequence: TGTGCCAGCAGTTCTAGCCCGAACACCGGGGAGCTGTTTTTT.

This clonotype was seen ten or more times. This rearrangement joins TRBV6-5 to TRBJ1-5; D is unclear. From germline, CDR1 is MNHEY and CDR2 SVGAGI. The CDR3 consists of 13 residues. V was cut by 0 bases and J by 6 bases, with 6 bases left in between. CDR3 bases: TGTGCCAGCAGTTACTCTTTCGGTCAGCCCCAGCATTTT. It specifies CASSYSFGQPQHF.

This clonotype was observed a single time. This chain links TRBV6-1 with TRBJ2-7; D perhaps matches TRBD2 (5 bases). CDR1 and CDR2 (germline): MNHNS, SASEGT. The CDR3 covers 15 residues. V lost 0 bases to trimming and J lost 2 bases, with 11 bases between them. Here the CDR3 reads CASSEAHDGTYEQYF. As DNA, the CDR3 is TGTGCCAGCAGTGAAGCGCACGACGGGACCTACGAGCAGTACTTC.

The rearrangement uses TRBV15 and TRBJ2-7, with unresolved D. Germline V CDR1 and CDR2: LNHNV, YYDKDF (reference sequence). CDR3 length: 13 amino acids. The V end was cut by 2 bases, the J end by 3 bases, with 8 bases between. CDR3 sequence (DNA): TGTGCCACCAGCAGATCTAAGGGCTACGAGCAGTACTTC. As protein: CATSRSKGYEQYF.

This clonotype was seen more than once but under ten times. The CDR3 spells CASSLAPDTEAFF. CDR3 in DNA: TGTGCCAGCAGCTTGGCCCCTGACACTGAAGCTTTCTTT. The J gene is TRBJ1-1, the V gene TRBV5-6; D is unclear. The CDR3 is made up of 13 amino acids. CDR1 and CDR2 (germline): SGHDT, YYEEEE. The V end was cut by 0 bases, the J end by 3 bases, with 6 bases between.

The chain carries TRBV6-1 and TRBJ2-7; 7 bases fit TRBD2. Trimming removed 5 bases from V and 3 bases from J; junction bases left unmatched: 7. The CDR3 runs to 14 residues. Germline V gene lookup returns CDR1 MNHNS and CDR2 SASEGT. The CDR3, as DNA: TGTGCCAGCAGTATTCGGGAGGCTAACTACGAGCAGTACTTC. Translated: CASSIREANYEQYF.

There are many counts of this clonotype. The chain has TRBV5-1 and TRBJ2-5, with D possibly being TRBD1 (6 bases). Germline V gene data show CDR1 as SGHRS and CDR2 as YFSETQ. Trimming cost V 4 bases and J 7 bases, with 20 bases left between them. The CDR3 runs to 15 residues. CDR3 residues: CASSSSPDSPRTQYF. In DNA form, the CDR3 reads TGCGCCAGCAGCAGTTCGCCGGACAGCCCGAGGACCCAGTACTTC. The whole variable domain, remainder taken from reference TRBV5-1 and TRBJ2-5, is KAGVTQTPRYLIKTRGQQVTLSCSPISGHRSVSWYQQTPGQGLQFLFEYFSETQRNKGNFPGRFSGRQFSNSRSEMNVSTLELGDSALYLCASSSSPDSPRTQYFGPGTRLLVL.

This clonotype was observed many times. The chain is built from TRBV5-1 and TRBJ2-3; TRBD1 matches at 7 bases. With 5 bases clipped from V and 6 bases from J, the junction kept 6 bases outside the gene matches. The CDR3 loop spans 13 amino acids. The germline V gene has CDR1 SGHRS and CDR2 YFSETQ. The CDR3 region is CASRTGLGDTQYF. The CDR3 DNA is TGCGCCAGCAGGACAGGGCTCGGGGATACGCAGTATTTT.

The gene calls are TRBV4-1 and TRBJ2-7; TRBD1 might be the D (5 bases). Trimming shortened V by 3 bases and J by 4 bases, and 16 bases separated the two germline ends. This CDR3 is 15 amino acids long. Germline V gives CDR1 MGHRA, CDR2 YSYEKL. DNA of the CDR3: TGCGCCAGCAGCCATTCCGGGCAGGGCCCATACGAGCAGTACTTC. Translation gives CASSHSGQGPYEQYF.

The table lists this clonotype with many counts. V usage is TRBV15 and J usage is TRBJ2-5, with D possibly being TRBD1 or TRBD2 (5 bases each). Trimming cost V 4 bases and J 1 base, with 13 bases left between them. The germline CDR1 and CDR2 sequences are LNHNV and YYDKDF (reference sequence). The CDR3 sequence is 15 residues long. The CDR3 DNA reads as TGTGCCACCAGCACCCCGTGGGGGACCCAAGAGACCCAGTACTTC. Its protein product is CATSTPWGTQETQYF.

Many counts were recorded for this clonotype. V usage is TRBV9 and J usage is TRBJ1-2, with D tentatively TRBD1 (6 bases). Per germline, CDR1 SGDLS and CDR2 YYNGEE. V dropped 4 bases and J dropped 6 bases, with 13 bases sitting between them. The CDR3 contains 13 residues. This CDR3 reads CASSPRDNHGYTF. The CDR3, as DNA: TGTGCCAGCAGCCCAAGGGACAACCATGGCTACACCTTC.

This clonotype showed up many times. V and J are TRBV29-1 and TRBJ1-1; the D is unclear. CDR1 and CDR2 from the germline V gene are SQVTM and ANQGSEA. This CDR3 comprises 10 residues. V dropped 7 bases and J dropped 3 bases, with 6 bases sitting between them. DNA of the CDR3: TGCAGCGCCATCGACACTGAAGCTTTCTTT. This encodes CSAIDTEAFF.